The rows below give T cell receptor beta chains drawn from one sample of a study of technical replicates of blood from a handful of donors. Assay used: immunoSEQ multiplex PCR; TCRdb lists only in-frame clones, some missing. The sample has about 64,000 clones, 70% to 90% seen once. The specimen was PBMCs. The receptor source for this set is a human donor in good health. Some clones in this sample may be carry-over from other donors' samples. Both conserved end residues are part of each CDR3. Each record gives: V gene, D gene, clone size, J gene, CDR3 protein, CDR3 DNA. A D gene is named only where the DNA matches it firmly. The size entry is marked missing in some rows and otherwise reads once, few, many or a size class.

>TRBV7-8|TRBD2|-|TRBJ2-7
CASSLVGSSGSSAEYF
TGTGCCAGCAGCTTAGTGGGTTCTAGCGGGAGTTCGGCTGAGTACTTC
>TRBV4-3|TRBD2|-|TRBJ2-5
CASSQGRTSGETQYF
TGCGCCAGCAGCCAAGGTAGGACTAGCGGAGAGACCCAGTACTTC
>TRBV9|TRBD1|-|TRBJ2-1
CASSTTGTGGSNEQFF
TGTGCCAGCAGCACCACCGGGACAGGGGGTTCCAATGAGCAGTTCTTC
>TRBV6-1|TRBD2|once|TRBJ2-5
CASSEVTSGGPSEETQYF
TGTGCCAGCAGTGAAGTGACTAGCGGGGGGCCATCCGAAGAGACCCAGTACTTC
>TRBV28|-|-|TRBJ2-1
CASSLWAQNEQFF
TGTGCCAGCAGTTTATGGGCCCAGAACGAGCAGTTCTTC
>TRBV5-4|TRBD2|-|TRBJ2-1
CASSFGGGYNEQFF
TGTGCCAGCAGCTTCGGCGGGGGCTACAATGAGCAGTTCTTC
>TRBV5-8|TRBD1|-|TRBJ2-3
CASSLRIRDRRTDTQYF
TGTGCCAGCAGCCTCAGAATAAGGGACAGGCGCACAGATACGCAGTATTTT
>TRBV5-4|-|-|TRBJ1-1
CASSPVPGEGTEAFF
TGTGCCAGCAGCCCAGTGCCAGGGGAGGGCACTGAAGCTTTCTTT
>TRBV5-4|-|-|TRBJ2-2
CASSPTDSRTGELFF
TGTGCCAGCAGCCCGACAGATTCTCGAACCGGGGAGCTGTTTTTT
>TRBV6-1|-|-|TRBJ1-5
CASSEQGYQPQHF
TGTGCCAGCAGTGAACAGGGTTATCAGCCCCAGCATTTT
>TRBV5-4|TRBD1|many|TRBJ1-2
CASSPLDRGPSNYGYTF
TGTGCCAGCAGCCCGCTGGACAGGGGGCCTTCAAACTATGGCTACACCTTC
>TRBV5-1|-|-|TRBJ2-5
CASSLTSQGETQYF
TGCGCCAGCAGCTTGACCAGCCAGGGAGAGACCCAGTACTTC
>TRBV7-9|TRBD1|-|TRBJ1-5
CASSLVSGGRNQPQHF
TGTGCCAGCAGCTTAGTGTCAGGGGGCCGCAATCAGCCCCAGCATTTT
>TRBV19|-|few|TRBJ2-2
CASSMTDYTGELFF
TGTGCCAGTAGTATGACGGACTACACCGGGGAGCTGTTTTTT
>TRBV19|TRBD2|-|TRBJ2-1
CASSPSGRGEQFF
TGTGCCAGTTCCCCTAGCGGTCGGGGTGAGCAGTTCTTC
>TRBV10-3|-|-|TRBJ2-5
CAISEPRQRETQYF
TGTGCCATCAGTGAGCCGCGGCAAAGGGAGACCCAGTACTTC
>TRBV27|TRBD1|-|TRBJ2-3
CASSFQGARTDTQYF
TGTGCCAGCAGTTTTCAGGGGGCGAGGACAGATACGCAGTATTTT
>TRBV4-3|-|-|TRBJ2-2
CASSQEIRLLPFSNGELFF
TGCGCCAGCAGCCAAGAAATTCGTCTCTTACCTTTTTCTAACGGGGAGCTGTTTTTT
>TRBV11-2|-|-|TRBJ2-1
CASSVTTITVGEQFF
TGTGCCAGCAGCGTTACGACTATCACTGTAGGGGAGCAGTTCTTC
>TRBV7-8|-|-|TRBJ2-5
CASSFRGPAETQYF
TGTGCCAGCAGCTTCCGGGGTCCGGCGGAGACCCAGTACTTC
>TRBV5-8|-|few|TRBJ1-6
CASSLGQVRNSPLHF
TGTGCCAGCAGCTTGGGACAGGTTCGGAATTCACCCCTCCACTTT
>TRBV18|-|-|TRBJ2-7
CASSPQQGNEQYF
TGTGCCAGCTCTCCCCAACAGGGTAACGAGCAGTACTTC
>TRBV10-1|-|-|TRBJ1-2
CASSEGSPRGYGYTF
TGCGCCAGCAGTGAGGGCTCGCCGCGGGGCTATGGCTACACCTTC
>TRBV6-1|-|-|TRBJ2-1
CASLDRREQFF
TGTGCCAGCCTCGATCGCCGGGAGCAGTTCTTC
>TRBV30|TRBD1|-|TRBJ1-2
CAWSDGRGPGGYTF
TGTGCCTGGAGTGACGGCAGGGGGCCTGGTGGCTACACCTTC
>TRBV5-1|TRBD1|-|TRBJ2-2
CASSLGYGQGSGELFF
TGCGCCAGCAGCTTGGGATATGGACAGGGATCCGGGGAGCTGTTTTTT
>TRBV5-1|-|-|TRBJ1-1
CASSLLLSSPNAEAFF
TGCGCCAGCAGCTTGCTTCTTAGTTCCCCGAACGCTGAAGCTTTCTTT
>TRBV5-1|TRBD2|-|TRBJ2-7
CASNRGSGNEQYF
TGCGCCAGCAACCGAGGTAGCGGGAACGAGCAGTACTTC
>TRBV7-6|TRBD1|-|TRBJ1-3
CASSLAHRGQERNTIYF
TGTGCCAGCAGCTTAGCCCACCGCGGACAGGAAAGAAACACCATATATTTT
>TRBV7-2|-|once|TRBJ1-2
CASSLEGLGGYTF
TGTGCCAGCAGCTTAGAGGGGTTGGGCGGCTACACCTTC
>TRBV5-1|TRBD2|-|TRBJ2-2
CASSAGAVNTGELFF
TGCGCCAGCAGCGCGGGAGCGGTGAACACCGGGGAGCTGTTTTTT
>TRBV4-3|-|-|TRBJ2-1
CASSQDSGGPYEQFF
TGCGCCAGCAGCCAAGATTCAGGGGGGCCCTATGAGCAGTTCTTC
>TRBV13|-|-|TRBJ1-2
CASSLDPSSWGRGNF
-
>TRBV30|-|once|TRBJ1-2
CAWSGSTGYTF
TGTGCCTGGAGTGGTAGTACCGGCTACACCTTC
>TRBV4-3|-|-|TRBJ2-7
CASSQNHMEGISYEQYF
TGCGCCAGCAGCCAGAACCACATGGAGGGGATCTCCTACGAGCAGTACTTC
>TRBV11-2|-|-|TRBJ2-1
CASSIGQLQWEQFF
TGTGCCAGCAGTATAGGACAGCTACAATGGGAGCAGTTCTTC
>TRBV29-1|TRBD1|-|TRBJ1-5
CSVGSTGGSQPQHF
TGCAGCGTTGGGTCAACAGGGGGGAGTCAGCCCCAGCATTTT
>TRBV5-4|-|-|TRBJ2-6
CASSGSTVSGANVLTF
TGTGCCAGCAGCGGCTCAACAGTCTCTGGGGCCAACGTCCTGACTTTC
>TRBV11-2|-|-|TRBJ2-3
CASSLYGTNTDTQYF
TGTGCCAGCAGCTTATATGGCACAAACACAGATACGCAGTATTTT
>TRBV2|TRBD1|-|TRBJ2-5
CASSANRGEQETQYF
TGTGCCAGCAGTGCGAACAGGGGAGAGCAAGAGACCCAGTACTTC
>TRBV4-3|-|-|TRBJ1-1
CASSQDTWGGTEAFF
TGCGCCAGCAGCCAAGATACATGGGGAGGTACTGAAGCTTTCTTT